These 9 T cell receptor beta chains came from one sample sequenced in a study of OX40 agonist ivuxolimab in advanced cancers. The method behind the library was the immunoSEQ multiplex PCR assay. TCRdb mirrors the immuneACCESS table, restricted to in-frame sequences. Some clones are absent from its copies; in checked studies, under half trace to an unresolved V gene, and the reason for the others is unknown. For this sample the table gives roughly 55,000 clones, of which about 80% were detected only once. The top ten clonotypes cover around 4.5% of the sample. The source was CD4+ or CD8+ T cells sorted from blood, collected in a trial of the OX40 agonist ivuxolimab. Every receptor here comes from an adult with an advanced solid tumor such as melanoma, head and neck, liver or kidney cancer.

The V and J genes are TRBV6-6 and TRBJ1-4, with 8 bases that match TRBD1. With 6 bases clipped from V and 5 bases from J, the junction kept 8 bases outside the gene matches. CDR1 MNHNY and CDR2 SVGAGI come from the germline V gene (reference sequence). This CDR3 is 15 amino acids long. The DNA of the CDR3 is TGTGCCAGCAGACGCGGACAGGGCGGAAATGAAAAACTGTTTTTT. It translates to CASRRGQGGNEKLFF.

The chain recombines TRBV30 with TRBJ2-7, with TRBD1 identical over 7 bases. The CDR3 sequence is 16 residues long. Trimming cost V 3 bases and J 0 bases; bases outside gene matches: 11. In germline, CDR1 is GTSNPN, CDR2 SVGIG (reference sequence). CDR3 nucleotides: TGTGCCTGGAGCTCCCCTGGACAGGTTATCTCCTACGAGCAGTACTTC. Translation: CAWSSPGQVISYEQYF. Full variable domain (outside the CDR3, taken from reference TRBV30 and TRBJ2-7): SQTIHQWPATLVQPVGSPLSLECTVEGTSNPNLYWYRQAAGRGLQLLFYSVGIGQISSEVPQNLSASRPQDRQFILSSKKLLLSDSGFYLCAWSSPGQVISYEQYFGPGTRLTVT.

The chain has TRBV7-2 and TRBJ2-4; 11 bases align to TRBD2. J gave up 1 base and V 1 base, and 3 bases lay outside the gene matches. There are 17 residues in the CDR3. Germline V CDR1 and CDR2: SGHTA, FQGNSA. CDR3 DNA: TGTGCCAGCAGCTTAGGCCTAGCGGGAGGCGCCAAAAACATTCAGTACTTC. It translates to CASSLGLAGGAKNIQYF.

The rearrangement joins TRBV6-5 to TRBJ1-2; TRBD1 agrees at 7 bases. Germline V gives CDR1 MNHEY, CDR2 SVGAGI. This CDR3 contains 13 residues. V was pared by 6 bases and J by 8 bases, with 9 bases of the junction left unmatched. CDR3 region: CASRRDRVSGYTF. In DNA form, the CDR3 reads TGTGCCAGCAGGCGCGACAGGGTGAGCGGCTACACCTTC.

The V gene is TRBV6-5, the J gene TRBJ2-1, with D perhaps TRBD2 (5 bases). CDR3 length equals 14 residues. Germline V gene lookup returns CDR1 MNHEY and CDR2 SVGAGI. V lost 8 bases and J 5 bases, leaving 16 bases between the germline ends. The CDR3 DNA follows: TGTGCCAGCGGACTGGTGGGAGTGAACAATGAGCAGTTCTTC. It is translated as CASGLVGVNNEQFF.

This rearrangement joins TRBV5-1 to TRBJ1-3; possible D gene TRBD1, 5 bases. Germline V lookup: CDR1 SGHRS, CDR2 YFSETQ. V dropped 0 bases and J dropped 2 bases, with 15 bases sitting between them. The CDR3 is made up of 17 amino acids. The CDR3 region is CASSLEGTELAGNTIYF. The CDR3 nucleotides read TGCGCCAGCAGCTTGGAGGGGACGGAATTGGCTGGAAACACCATATATTTT.

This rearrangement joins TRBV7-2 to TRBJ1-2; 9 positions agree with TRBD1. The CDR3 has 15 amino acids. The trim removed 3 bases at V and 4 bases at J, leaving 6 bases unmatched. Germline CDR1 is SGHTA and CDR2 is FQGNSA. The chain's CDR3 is CASSLIPTGGYGYTF. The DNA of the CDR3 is TGTGCCAGCAGCTTGATCCCGACAGGGGGCTATGGCTACACCTTC. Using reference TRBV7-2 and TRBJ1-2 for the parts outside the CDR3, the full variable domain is GAGVSQSPSNKVTEKGKDVELRCDPISGHTALYWYRQSLGQGLEFLIYFQGNSAPDKSGLPSDRFSAERTGGSVSTLTIQRTQQEDSAVYLCASSLIPTGGYGYTFGSGTRLTVV.

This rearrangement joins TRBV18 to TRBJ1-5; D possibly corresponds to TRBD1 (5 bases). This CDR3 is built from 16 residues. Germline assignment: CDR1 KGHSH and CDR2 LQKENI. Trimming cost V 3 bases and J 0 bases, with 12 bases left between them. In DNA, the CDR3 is TGTGCCAGCTCACCGCGACAGCCTTATAGCAATCAGCCCCAGCATTTT. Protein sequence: CASSPRQPYSNQPQHF.

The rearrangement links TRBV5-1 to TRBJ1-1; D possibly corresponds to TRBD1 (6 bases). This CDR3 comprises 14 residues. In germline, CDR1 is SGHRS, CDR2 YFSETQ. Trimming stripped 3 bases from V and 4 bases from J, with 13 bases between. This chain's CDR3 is CASSSQGEGTEAFF. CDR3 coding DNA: TGCGCCAGCAGCTCACAGGGCGAGGGCACTGAAGCTTTCTTT.